These T cell receptor beta chains were read from a single sample in a study of patients and donors after allogeneic stem cell transplantation. TCRdb reprocessed the RT-PCR reads with MiXCR, giving one entry per CDR3 protein. Among about a million distinct CDR3 sequences listed, 18% were seen once. The sequencing input was blood, either unsorted or a sorted T cell fraction (not recorded which). The receptor source for this set is a human donor who was either an allogeneic HSCT recipient or a stem cell or donor lymphocyte infusion donor (not recorded which). It is not recorded whose cells these are; they may come from a transplant donor. The CDR3 runs from the conserved cysteine through the conserved F or W. The D gene is left open where the match is weak. Expanded clones are given a class, and other clones once, few, many or no size at all.

V gene	clone size	D gene	J gene	CDR3 length	CDR3 DNA	CDR3 protein
TRBV5-1	NA	TRBD2	TRBJ2-7	15	TGCGCCAGCAGCTTGGCTGCGGGAGATTTCTACGAGCAGTACTTC	CASSLAAGDFYEQYF
TRBV12-3/TRBV12-4	NA	TRBD1	TRBJ1-2	13	TGTGCCAGCAGCCGACAGGGGTACTATGGCTACACCTTC	CASSRQGYYGYTF
TRBV9	few	NA	TRBJ2-3	16	TGTGCCAGCAGCGTAGCTTTAGCACAGGGTACAGATACGCAGTATTTT	CASSVALAQGTDTQYF
TRBV27	NA	TRBD2	TRBJ2-7	15	TGTGCCAGCAGTTCCGCCGCCCCTAGCGGGAGCGAGCAGTACTTC	CASSSAAPSGSEQYF
TRBV3-1	NA	TRBD2	TRBJ2-3	19	TGTGCCAGCAGCCGTACTTCCGGGACTAGCGGGACCAACACAGATACGCAGTATTTT	CASSRTSGTSGTNTDTQYF
TRBV20-1	NA	TRBD1	TRBJ2-1	16	TGCAGTGCTAGACGCCCGGACAGGCCTTCCTACAATGAGCAGTTCTTC	CSARRPDRPSYNEQFF
TRBV10-3	NA	TRBD1	TRBJ2-7	14	TGTGCCATCAGGGAGGGACAGGGGGCCTACGAGCAGTACTTC	CAIREGQGAYEQYF
TRBV7-8	NA	TRBD2	TRBJ2-2	16	TGTGCCAGCAGCGGGACTAGCGGGCGGAACGCCGGGGAGCTGTTTTTT	CASSGTSGRNAGELFF
TRBV9	NA	NA	TRBJ2-7	15	TGTGCCAGCAGCGTAGGGGGCGCCGGACGGGACGAGCAGTACTTC	CASSVGGAGRDEQYF
TRBV6-6	NA	NA	TRBJ1-1	13	TGTGCCAGCATCACGGGGGGAGGCACTGAAGCTTTCTTT	CASITGGGTEAFF
TRBV7-3	few	TRBD1	TRBJ1-6	13	TGTGCCAGCAGCTCGGGACAGGGTTCACCCCTCCACTTT	CASSSGQGSPLHF
TRBV6-1	NA	NA	TRBJ1-2	13	TGTGCCAGCAGTGAAACTTCGGGGTATGGCTACACCTTC	CASSETSGYGYTF
TRBV3-1	few	TRBD2	TRBJ2-1	14	TGTGCCAGCAGCCCGATTACTAGCGGGAGACTTCAGTTCTTC	CASSPITSGRLQFF
TRBV7-2	NA	NA	TRBJ2-2	15	TGTGCCAGCAGCTACACTACGGACCACTTCGGGGAGCTGTTTTTT	CASSYTTDHFGELFF
TRBV6-5	few	NA	TRBJ2-7	15	TGTGCCAGCAGTTACTCCCTTGATCCCACCCACGAGCAGTACTTC	CASSYSLDPTHEQYF
TRBV20-1	NA	NA	TRBJ2-7	14	TGCAGTGCAACGGACACCCTACGTGACTACGAGCAGTACTTC	CSATDTLRDYEQYF
TRBV3-1	NA	NA	TRBJ1-3	12	TGTGCCAGCAGCCCCCGTTCAGACACCATATATTTT	CASSPRSDTIYF
TRBV29-1	many	TRBD2	TRBJ2-1	15	TGCAGCGTTGAAGATGCGGGGGTAACCTACAATGAGCAGTTCTTC	CSVEDAGVTYNEQFF
TRBV5-6	many	TRBD1	TRBJ1-1	15	TGTGCCAGCAGACCGGGGACAGGGGGAAGGACTGAAGCTTTCTTT	CASRPGTGGRTEAFF
TRBV11-2	NA	NA	TRBJ2-3	19	TGTGCCAGCAGCTTAGATTGGCGGGGTTCACTTTCTAGCACAGATACGCAGTATTTT	CASSLDWRGSLSSTDTQYF
TRBV4-1	NA	TRBD2	TRBJ2-7	17	TGCGCCAGCAGCCAAGAATCTTGGACTAGCGGGAGCTACGAGCAGTACTTC	CASSQESWTSGSYEQYF
TRBV2	few	NA	TRBJ2-3	12	TGTGCCAGCAGTGGGATAGGAGATACGCAGTATTTT	CASSGIGDTQYF
TRBV2	NA	TRBD2	TRBJ2-1	15	TGTGCCACCACAGGAATCGGGAGGTCCTACAATGAGCAGTTCTTC	CATTGIGRSYNEQFF
TRBV20-1	NA	TRBD1	TRBJ1-2	14	TGCAGTGCTGAAGACCCGGGACAGCTGTCTGGCTACACCTTC	CSAEDPGQLSGYTF
TRBV29-1	NA	NA	TRBJ2-3	13	TGCAGCGTCCATAGGTGGGGGGCAGATACGCAGTATTTT	CSVHRWGADTQYF
TRBV4-3	few	NA	TRBJ2-2	16	TGCGCCAGCAGCCAAGAGGAGGGGGGATTTACCGGGGAGCTGTTTTTT	CASSQEEGGFTGELFF
TRBV7-8	few	NA	TRBJ2-5	14	TGTGCCAGCAGCTTAGTCATCGGGGAAGAGACCCAGTACTTC	CASSLVIGEETQYF
TRBV5-8	few	NA	TRBJ2-3	15	TGTGCCAGCAGCTTGGTTCGGGGGCGCACAGATACGCAGTATTTT	CASSLVRGRTDTQYF
TRBV25-1	NA	TRBD1	TRBJ1-1	15	TGTGCCAGCAGTGAATTAGAAGGGGGCCGGGGTGAAGCTTTCTTT	CASSELEGGRGEAFF
TRBV6-2/TRBV6-3	NA	NA	TRBJ1-1	17	TGTGCCAGCAGTCACGGCTCCCTACAGTCTATGAACACTGAAGCTTTCTTT	CASSHGSLQSMNTEAFF
TRBV7-3	NA	NA	TRBJ1-6	15	TGTGCCAGCAGCTTAACGGCAGGGAGGAATTCACCCCTCCACTTT	CASSLTAGRNSPLHF
TRBV7-8	few	NA	TRBJ1-5	14	TGTGCCAGCGAGCGGGGTAATAGCAATCAGCCCCAGCATTTT	CASERGNSNQPQHF
TRBV20-1	few	TRBD2	TRBJ2-1	14	TGCAGTGCTTTTCTAGCGGGGGGGTCCAATGAGCAGTTCTTC	CSAFLAGGSNEQFF
TRBV5-1	few	TRBD2	TRBJ2-3	17	TGCGCCAGCAGCACCCGTACTAGCGGGAGGGGCACAGATACGCAGTATTTT	CASSTRTSGRGTDTQYF
TRBV24-1	many	TRBD1	TRBJ2-5	15	TGTGCCACCAGTGATTCGACAGGGGTTAAAGAGACCCAGTACTTC	CATSDSTGVKETQYF
TRBV5-1	NA	TRBD1	TRBJ1-1	16	TGCGCCAGCAGCCCAGGACGGGCAGGGGGCAACACTGAAGCTTTCTTT	CASSPGRAGGNTEAFF
TRBV24-1	NA	NA	TRBJ2-5	16	TGTGCCACCAGTGATCGGACACCGAAATCCCAAGAGACCCAGTACTTC	CATSDRTPKSQETQYF
TRBV3-1	many	NA	TRBJ2-7	14	TGTGCCAGCAGCCGCGGACAGAGTTTGTTCGAGCAGTACTTC	CASSRGQSLFEQYF